This TCR beta chain was captured in a study of blood T cell repertoires in COVID-19. Across the whole study: Both acute and convalescent COVID-19 samples were obtained from the United States, Italy and Spain. The cDNA or gDNA used as material had been derived from T cells, B-cell-depleted T cells, or PBMCs.

The germline CDR1 and CDR2 sequences are SEHNR and FQNEAQ (reference sequence). CDR3 size: 16 residues. The trim removed 4 bases at V and 4 bases at J, leaving 12 bases unmatched. Authors' analysis steps: Reference gene primer amplification gave nucleated cell count estimates. The assay was immunoSEQ multiplex PCR, and TCRdb's table has in-frame clones only and misses some. That table gives V, J and clone size, and the DNA gave D and trimming. The sample has some 150,000 clones; 91% are singletons. The chain joins TRBV7-9 to TRBJ1-2; 7 nucleotides match TRBD1. The sequenced sample was peripheral blood. This sequence originates from a man aged 50 to 59 with acute or convalescent COVID-19. In nucleotides, the CDR3 is TGTGCCAGCAGCTCCGCCGGACAGGAGAATCTCTATGGCTACACCTTC. It encodes CASSSAGQENLYGYTF. Filled out from reference TRBV7-9 and TRBJ1-2, the complete variable domain reads DTGVSQNPRHKITKRGQNVTFRCDPISEHNRLYWYRQTLGQGPEFLTYFQNEAQLEKSRLLSDRFSAERPKGSFSTLEIQRTEQGDSAMYLCASSSAGQENLYGYTFGSGTRLTVV.